This TCR beta chain was retrieved from a study of T cell changes during pregnancy in multiple sclerosis. The data were produced by immunoSEQ multiplex PCR, yet TCRdb's version contains in-frame clones alone and is incomplete. Of around 100,000 clones listed, around 94% are singletons. This CDR3 is 15 amino acids long. Germline lookup yields CDR1 SGHTA and CDR2 FQGNSA. The junction had 5 bases not matched to a gene; V was cut back by 3 bases and J by 4 bases. J is TRBJ2-1 and V is TRBV7-2, with 8 bases lining up with TRBD2. This sequence was found in a female donor with multiple sclerosis, enrolled in a pregnancy study. The sequences come from peripheral blood, collected after pregnancy. Here the CDR3 DNA reads TGTGCCAGCAGCTTCGGGGGGGCGGAATACAATGAGCAGTTCTTC. It codes for CASSFGGAEYNEQFF.